The clone carrying this T cell receptor (beta chain) has at least ten counts. Relying on iRepertoire HTBI primers and Arm-PCR of CDR3 regions, the team built TCR beta libraries. TCRdb recomputed calls from the multiplex PCR reads with MiXCR, one row per CDR3 protein. Of over 450,000 distinct CDR3 sequences in the sample, 9.5% to 15% were seen once. V was shortened by 5 bases and J by 1 base, with 17 bases between the two germline ends. From germline, CDR1 is SNHLY and CDR2 FYNNEI. CDR3 length: 16 residues. This sample stems from a study of regulatory T cells in long-lasting Graves disease. Indicated time point: newly diagnosed GD, antithyroid drugs for less than 3 months. The TCR library used RNA extracted from PBMCs. These data were also filed under a second study, of T cells in Graves' hyperthyroidism and ophthalmopathy. As that report states: The primer set for the first-round RT-PCR of the TCR CDR3 was HTBI.

Sequences were derived from peripheral blood mononuclear cells (PBMCs), sampled at new diagnosis, from a patient treated with antithyroid drugs. The TCR comes from a woman in her thirties with Graves disease. The chain links TRBV2 to TRBJ1-1, with TRBD1 as a possible D gene (6 bases). The CDR3 nucleotides are TGTGCCAGCAGTCCCCGCTCGGGACACACGAACACTGAAGCTTTCTTT. This gives the protein CASSPRSGHTNTEAFF.